This T cell receptor beta chain appears in the sequencing data of a study of response to subunit inactivated influenza vaccine. TCRdb itself ran the RT-PCR reads through MiXCR, one entry per CDR3 protein. The sample lists hundreds of thousands of distinct CDR3 sequences; approximately 13% were seen once. Study findings and constraints: The authors offered the suggestion that each seasonal influenza vaccination recruits few new T cells.

Germline V gene sequence: CDR1 MNHEY, CDR2 SVGAGI. Trimming removed 2 bases from V and 3 bases from J, with 10 bases in between. The CDR3 runs 14 residues. This clonotype was observed many times. Its cognate antigen is unknown. The chain combines TRBV6-5 with TRBJ1-1; D ambiguous. This specimen was PBMCs from blood, taken around two weeks before vaccination. The sequence came from a man in his fifties who received an inactivated influenza vaccine. The CDR3 nucleotides are TGTGCCAGCAGTTACGGAGGGTTGGACACTGAAGCTTTCTTT. Its protein product is CASSYGGLDTEAFF.